The 32 T cell receptor beta chains in this list originate from one sample, sequenced in a study of blood T cells in healthy people across ages. The authors ran a second PCR of about 7 to 12 cycles using a sample-barcoded 5' primer and a J-beta primer mix. TCRdb used MiXCR to reprocess the 5' RACE reads, holding one entry per CDR3 protein. This repertoire shows some 760,000 distinct CDR3 sequences, roughly 25% found once; its top ten account for around 9.2%. This sample also appeared in a second study, on T cells of mothers and their children.

Sequencing used blood. The receptors shown here come from a boy aged 5-17 years in good health.

This clonotype was seen more than once but under ten times. The chain is built from TRBV14 and TRBJ2-5, with D unclear. The CDR3 sequence is 14 residues long. The germline V gene has CDR1 SGHDN and CDR2 FVKESK. The V and J ends lost 2 bases and 5 bases respectively, with 12 bases between them. The CDR3 DNA reads TGTGCCAGCAGCCAAATTTCAATCCGGGAGACCCAGTACTTC. It codes for CASSQISIRETQYF.

This chain joins TRBV7-9 and TRBJ2-5; 7 nucleotides align to TRBD2. The germline V gene has CDR1 SEHNR and CDR2 FQNEAQ (reference sequence). Trimming removed 1 base from V and 1 base from J; junction bases left unmatched: 3. The CDR3 totals 15 residues. CDR3 amino acids: CASSLGPGGQETQYF. In DNA form, the CDR3 reads TGTGCCAGCAGCTTAGGTCCGGGAGGCCAAGAGACCCAGTACTTC.

This clonotype was seen a single time. The chain combines TRBV9 with TRBJ1-3; D is unresolved. The germline V gene has CDR1 SGDLS and CDR2 YYNGEE. The CDR3 length is 15 residues. The ends were cut back, 0 bases at V and 0 bases at J, with 7 bases in the middle. The CDR3 DNA sequence: TGTGCCAGCAGCGTAGTGGCCAACTCTGGAAACACCATATATTTT. Translating gives CASSVVANSGNTIYF.

The rearrangement uses TRBV5-1 and TRBJ1-2, with 7 bases aligning to TRBD1. Germline CDR1 SGHRS, CDR2 YFSETQ. V gave up 0 bases and J gave up 4 bases; unmatched junction bases: 3. The CDR3 runs 14 residues. The CDR3 spells CASSLEDRPYGYTF. Written as DNA, the CDR3 is TGCGCCAGCAGCTTGGAGGACAGGCCCTATGGCTACACCTTC.

The chain links TRBV5-1 to TRBJ1-6; 7 bases fit TRBD1. Germline V gene sequence: CDR1 SGHRS, CDR2 YFSETQ. The length of the CDR3 is 14 residues. Trimming removed 5 bases from V and 8 bases from J; junction bases left unmatched: 7. For the CDR3, the DNA is TGCGCCAGCAGAGACAGGGTCTCCGATTCACCCCTCCACTTT. Translating it yields CASRDRVSDSPLHF. The full variable domain, completed using reference TRBV5-1 and TRBJ1-6, is KAGVTQTPRYLIKTRGQQVTLSCSPISGHRSVSWYQQTPGQGLQFLFEYFSETQRNKGNFPGRFSGRQFSNSRSEMNVSTLELGDSALYLCASRDRVSDSPLHFGNGTRLTVT.

This clonotype appeared a few times. The rearrangement links TRBV28 to TRBJ2-3; D not certain. CDR1 is MDHEN and CDR2 is SYDVKM in the germline V gene. Trimming pared 6 bases from V and 4 bases from J, leaving 11 bases between. The CDR3 is 13 residues long. The CDR3 DNA reads as TGTGCCAGCAGGACCAGTAAGGCAGATACGCAGTATTTT. Translated: CASRTSKADTQYF.

The chain employs TRBV19 and TRBJ1-6, with 7 nucleotides matching TRBD1. The J segment lost 7 bases and the V segment lost 3 bases, leaving 9 bases of the junction unmatched. The CDR3 is 16 amino acids. CDR1 is LNHDA and CDR2 is SQIVND in the germline V gene (reference sequence). The CDR3 reads CASSIPTTGWNSPLHF. The CDR3 region has the DNA TGTGCCAGTAGTATCCCGACGACAGGGTGGAATTCACCCCTCCACTTT.

The V gene is TRBV10-3, the J gene TRBJ2-2; 8 bases match TRBD2. The CDR3 is made up of 18 amino acids. The ends lost 6 bases at V and 6 bases at J; junction bases unmatched: 18. CDR1 and CDR2 (germline): ENHRY, SYGVKD. CDR3 amino acids: CAISQTPSAGGVPGELFF. CDR3 nucleotide sequence: TGTGCCATCAGCCAAACCCCGTCGGCGGGAGGAGTCCCCGGGGAGCTGTTTTTT.

The chain employs TRBV3-1 and TRBJ1-2; a weak D match, TRBD1 (5 bases). This CDR3 is 13 amino acids long. CDR1 LGHDT and CDR2 YNNKEL come from the germline V gene (reference sequence). V was clipped by 5 bases and J by 6 bases, with 13 bases between them. CDR3 sequence reads: CASSVTDVDGYTF. The CDR3, as DNA: TGTGCCAGCAGCGTGACAGACGTTGATGGCTACACCTTC.

This chain links TRBV7-2 with TRBJ2-7; the D gene is possibly TRBD1 (6 bases). The germline V and J ends were trimmed by 0 bases and 3 bases, with 15 bases remaining between them. The CDR3 consists of 16 residues. CDR1 and CDR2 (germline): SGHTA, FQGNSA. CDR3 in amino acids: CASSLALGHGIYEQYF. The CDR3 nucleotides are TGTGCCAGCAGCTTAGCCCTGGGACACGGGATCTACGAGCAGTACTTC.

The chain couples TRBV12-3 or TRBV12-4 to TRBJ1-5, with no clear D. V was clipped by 5 bases and J by 3 bases, with 8 bases between them. The CDR3 sequence is 13 residues long. The CDR3 reads CASSTTLNQPQHF. CDR3 DNA sequence: TGTGCCAGCAGTACGACCCTCAATCAGCCCCAGCATTTT.

This clonotype was recorded a few times. V and J are TRBV6-1 and TRBJ2-4, with TRBD1 as a possible D gene (5 bases). Germline-derived CDR1 and CDR2 are MNHNS and SASEGT. CDR3 length equals 14 residues. With 7 bases removed from V and 5 bases from J, the gap between germline ends came to 15 bases. CDR3 amino acids: CASIDKGLENIQYF. The DNA of the CDR3 is TGTGCCAGCATTGACAAGGGGCTTGAAAACATTCAGTACTTC.

This clonotype was observed a handful of times. Mismatch with germline at one junction end may stem from a read error. The chain is built from TRBV27 and TRBJ1-2, with 10 bases lining up with TRBD1. Germline V gene data show CDR1 as MNHEY and CDR2 as SMNVEV (reference sequence). This CDR3 contains 16 residues. The CDR3 bases are TGTGCCAACAGTTTACGCAATACCGGGACAGGGGTAGGCTACACCTTC. It encodes CANSLRNTGTGVGYTF.

The chain combines TRBV14 with TRBJ2-1, with a possible D match to TRBD2 (6 bases). The CDR3 length is 16 residues. V was pared by 3 bases and J by 10 bases, with 22 bases between. The germline CDR1 and CDR2 sequences are SGHDN and FVKESK. The DNA for the CDR3 is TGTGCCAGCAGCCATCTCGGAGGGCTCATATTGGGAGAGCAGTTCTTC. This sequence encodes CASSHLGGLILGEQFF.

This clonotype was counted between two and nine times. CDR3 sequence (DNA): TGTGCCTATACGACTGGGGCCAACGTCCTGACTTTC. It yields the protein CAYTTGANVLTF. The chain employs TRBV7-9 and TRBJ2-6, with unresolved D. The germline CDR1 and CDR2 sequences are SEHNR and FQNEAQ (reference sequence). This CDR3 spans 12 amino acids. Trimming removed 11 bases at V and 2 bases at J, with 7 bases between.

About this clonotype itself: The junction departs from germline at one end; a sequencing error may be responsible. The chain couples TRBV12-3 or TRBV12-4 to TRBJ1-2; no definite D call. CDR3 length: 14 residues. This chain's CDR3 is CASSLGNAGYGNTF. The CDR3 nucleotides read TGTGCCAGCAGTTTAGGAAACGCCGGCTATGGCAACACCTTC.

The table lists this clonotype with a few counts. This chain connects TRBV7-2 to TRBJ2-3; D is uncertain. Germline V lookup: CDR1 SGHTA, CDR2 FQGNSA. The CDR3 extends over 16 amino acids. Between the trimmed V and J ends, which lost 5 bases and 0 bases, there was a span of 15 bases. The CDR3 loop is CASSPFTSSSTDTQYF. In nucleotides, the CDR3 is TGTGCCAGCAGCCCCTTCACTTCCTCTAGCACAGATACGCAGTATTTT. Supplemented by reference TRBV7-2 and TRBJ2-3, the full variable domain reads GAGVSQSPSNKVTEKGKDVELRCDPISGHTALYWYRQSLGQGLEFLIYFQGNSAPDKSGLPSDRFSAERTGGSVSTLTIQRTQQEDSAVYLCASSPFTSSSTDTQYFGPGTRLTVL.

The chain is built from TRBV5-4 and TRBJ2-7; a weak D match, TRBD1 (6 bases). Trimming left V 4 bases short and J 5 bases short, with 13 bases between. CDR1 SGHNT and CDR2 YYREEE come from the germline V gene (reference sequence). The CDR3 totals 13 residues. The CDR3 is CASSGGPFDEQYF. CDR3 nucleotides: TGTGCCAGCAGCGGGGGCCCCTTCGACGAGCAGTACTTC.

The J gene is TRBJ1-4, the V gene TRBV3-1, with a weak D call TRBD1 (6 bases). The germline V and J ends were trimmed by 1 base and 7 bases, with 13 bases remaining between them. The CDR3 is 15 amino acids. Germline V lookup: CDR1 LGHDT, CDR2 YNNKEL (reference sequence). CDR3 amino acids: CASSQANREGEKLFF. In DNA, the CDR3 is TGTGCCAGCAGCCAAGCGAACAGGGAGGGTGAAAAACTGTTTTTT.

CDR3 protein: CASSQEPREAYEQYF. The CDR3, as DNA: TGCGCCAGCAGCCAAGAGCCCAGGGAGGCCTACGAGCAGTACTTC. The gene calls are TRBV4-1 and TRBJ2-7; tentative D call: TRBD2 (6 bases). The V end was cut by 0 bases, the J end by 2 bases, with 11 bases between. The CDR3 is made up of 15 amino acids. Per germline, CDR1 MGHRA and CDR2 YSYEKL.

This chain joins TRBV5-5 and TRBJ2-3, with TRBD1 matching over 9 bases. This CDR3 comprises 16 residues. The germline V gene has CDR1 SGHKS and CDR2 YYEKEE (reference sequence). V shed 4 bases and J 3 bases; nucleotides not matched to a gene: 9. In DNA, the CDR3 is TGTGCCAGCAGCGACGGACAGGGGCCGAGGACAGATACGCAGTATTTT. Its protein product is CASSDGQGPRTDTQYF.

CDR3 loop: CASRKTGRGSYNEQFF. The CDR3 DNA follows: TGTGCCAGCAGAAAAACAGGGCGAGGGTCCTACAATGAGCAGTTCTTC. The chain is built from TRBV28 and TRBJ2-1; maybe TRBD1 (6 bases). The CDR3 extends over 16 amino acids. Per germline, CDR1 MDHEN and CDR2 SYDVKM. V lost 6 bases, J lost 1 base, and 16 bases lay in between. Using reference TRBV28 and TRBJ2-1 for the parts outside the CDR3, the full variable domain is DVKVTQSSRYLVKRTGEKVFLECVQDMDHENMFWYRQDPGLGLRLIYFSYDVKMKEKGDIPEGYSVSREKKERFSLILESASTNQTSMYLCASRKTGRGSYNEQFFGPGTRLTVL.

This clonotype was seen a handful of times. The chain couples TRBV19 to TRBJ2-5; D may be TRBD2 (5 bases). Gene TRBJ2-7 matches the end of the DNA better, so the J call may be wrong. The CDR3 covers 14 residues. Germline CDR1 LNHDA, CDR2 SQIVND (reference sequence). CDR3 region: CASSPRGYSYEQYF. Written as DNA, the CDR3 is TGTGCCAGTAGTCCCCGCGGGTACTCCTACGAGCAGTACTTC.

The chain recombines TRBV29-1 with TRBJ1-2; 12 bases match TRBD1. The CDR3 is 16 amino acids. The trim removed 7 bases at V and 0 bases at J, leaving 9 bases unmatched. Germline lookup yields CDR1 SQVTM and CDR2 ANQGSEA. The CDR3 DNA reads as TGCAGCGCCGAAGGGACAGGGGGCAAATCTAACTATGGCTACACCTTC. Amino acids: CSAEGTGGKSNYGYTF.

The chain employs TRBV4-1 and TRBJ2-7; D is possibly TRBD2 (5 bases). This CDR3 contains 14 residues. V shed 2 bases and J shed 3 bases, with 11 bases lying between them. Germline loops: CDR1 MGHRA, CDR2 YSYEKL. As DNA, the CDR3 is TGCGCCAGCAGCCAAAGGACGGGGTACTACGAGCAGTACTTC. Its translation is CASSQRTGYYEQYF.

This clonotype has more than one count but fewer than ten. The chain recombines TRBV18 with TRBJ2-7, with TRBD2 identical over 10 bases. The CDR3 extends over 18 amino acids. V shed 1 base and J 0 bases; nucleotides not matched to a gene: 9. The germline V gene has CDR1 KGHSH and CDR2 LQKENI. The CDR3 region is CASSPLPTSGALSYEQYF. The CDR3 DNA sequence: TGTGCCAGCTCACCACTACCAACTAGCGGGGCTCTCTCCTACGAGCAGTACTTC.

In this sample, this clonotype turned up a few times. V is TRBV27 and J is TRBJ2-2; 11 bases match TRBD2. The CDR3 sequence is 17 residues long. CDR1 and CDR2 (germline): MNHEY, SMNVEV (reference sequence). J lost 2 bases, V lost 0 bases, and 2 bases had no gene match. The chain's CDR3 is CASSLSGLADNTGELFF. In nucleotides, the CDR3 is TGTGCCAGCAGTTTATCGGGACTAGCGGATAACACCGGGGAGCTGTTTTTT.

J is TRBJ1-2 and V is TRBV6-1, with TRBD1 matching over 7 bases. The CDR3 has 16 residues. J gave up 0 bases and V 6 bases, and 10 bases lay outside the gene matches. Looked up from germline, CDR1 is MNHNS and CDR2 is SASEGT. The CDR3 bases are TGTGCCAGCAGCGATTCCCGGGACAGAGCTAACTATGGCTACACCTTC. Protein: CASSDSRDRANYGYTF.

J is TRBJ2-5 and V is TRBV2, with 7 bases identical to TRBD1. Trimming cost V 7 bases and J 9 bases; bases outside gene matches: 8. CDR1 SNHLY and CDR2 FYNNEI come from the germline V gene. There are 12 residues in the CDR3. This CDR3 reads CASNPTGTPQYF. The CDR3 DNA reads TGTGCCAGCAACCCGACAGGGACCCCCCAGTACTTC.

This chain links TRBV27 with TRBJ2-1; 7 bases match TRBD1. The J call is uncertain, as TRBJ2-5 better fits the DNA end. In germline, CDR1 is MNHEY, CDR2 SMNVEV (reference sequence). CDR3 length: 14 amino acids. The CDR3 spells CASGYGTAGETQYF. In DNA form, the CDR3 reads TGTGCCAGCGGGTACGGGACAGCAGGGGAGACCCAGTACTTC.

This clonotype occurred a few times. The V gene is TRBV5-4, the J gene TRBJ1-2, with D perhaps matching TRBD1 (6 bases). Germline V gene data show CDR1 as SGHNT and CDR2 as YYREEE (reference sequence). The V end lost 0 bases, the J end lost 4 bases, and 13 bases lay between the germline ends. This CDR3 region has 15 residues. The CDR3 DNA reads as TGTGCCAGCAGCTTGGACTTGCAGGGGACCTATGGCTACACCTTC. It translates to CASSLDLQGTYGYTF.

Only a few counts were recorded for this clonotype. V gene TRBV25-1 combines with J gene TRBJ1-1, with D unresolved. The CDR3 consists of 17 residues. Between the trimmed V and J ends, which lost 4 bases and 0 bases, there was a span of 18 bases. Germline CDR1 reads MGHDK; CDR2 reads SYGVNS. CDR3 coding DNA: TGTGCCAGCAGTGGAGGGTGGTTTTTGCGCATGAACACTGAAGCTTTCTTT. It translates to CASSGGWFLRMNTEAFF.